This T cell receptor beta chain was observed in a study of blood T cell repertoires in COVID-19. Study in general: PBMCs, B-cell-depleted T cells, or T cells provided the cDNA or gDNA that made up the material.

This CDR3 has 12 residues. CDR1 MNHEY and CDR2 SVGAGI come from the germline V gene. V was clipped by 2 bases and J by 4 bases, with 6 bases between them. In the original processing: Counts of nucleated cells, estimated from reference gene primer amplification, were obtained. Measured with immunoSEQ multiplex PCR; TCRdb has only the in-frame clones, and not every one. For V, J and clone size, that table is used; D and trimming come from the DNA. This sample yields about 180,000 clones, of which roughly 85% are seen a single time; 9% to 10% belongs to the top ten. Sequenced material: PBMCs or T cells enriched from blood (not recorded which). This clonotype was sampled from a woman aged 18-35 years who had recovered from COVID-19. J is TRBJ2-7 and V is TRBV6-5; no firm D call. CDR3 residues: CASSYPGYEQYF. The CDR3 nucleotides read TGTGCCAGCAGTTACCCCGGGTACGAGCAGTACTTC.